Presented here are 4 T cell receptor beta chains from one specimen sequenced in a study of OX40 agonist ivuxolimab in advanced cancers. TCRdb's copy holds only in-frame clones and misses some; the assay was immunoSEQ multiplex PCR. The data show 60,000 to 85,000 clones, with nearly 95% seen just once and over 20% held by the top ten. The sample here was CD4+ or CD8+ T cells sorted from blood, taken in a trial of the OX40 agonist ivuxolimab. Source of these receptors: an adult with an advanced solid tumor such as melanoma, head and neck, liver or kidney cancer.

V and J are TRBV5-6 and TRBJ2-1; 11 nucleotides line up with TRBD2. The germline CDR1 and CDR2 sequences are SGHDT and YYEEEE. The V segment lost 2 bases and the J segment 3 bases; nucleotides outside the gene matches: 10. This CDR3 is 18 amino acids long. The CDR3 coding sequence is TGTGCCAGCAGCTTCCCGACTAGCGGGGCCGCCTACTACAATGAGCAGTTCTTC. Translated, it gives CASSFPTSGAAYYNEQFF. The whole variable domain, filled in from reference TRBV5-6 and TRBJ2-1, reads DAGVTQSPTHLIKTRGQQVTLRCSPKSGHDTVSWYQQALGQGPQFIFQYYEEEERQRGNFPDRFSGHQFPNYSSELNVNALLLGDSALYLCASSFPTSGAAYYNEQFFGPGTRLTVL.

This chain links TRBV29-1 with TRBJ2-3; 7 positions agree with TRBD1. Trimming at V came to 6 bases and at J to 7 bases, leaving 4 bases not matched to a gene. CDR1 and CDR2 from the germline V gene are SQVTM and ANQGSEA. This CDR3 contains 11 residues. The CDR3 sequence: CSVVQGNTQYF. CDR3 nucleotide sequence: TGCAGCGTGGTACAGGGGAATACGCAGTATTTT.

The chain uses TRBV7-9 and TRBJ1-1; D is possibly TRBD1 (5 bases). Germline CDR1 reads SEHNR; CDR2 reads FQNEAQ (reference sequence). This CDR3 spans 14 amino acids. Trimming took 5 bases from V and 1 from J, leaving 11 bases between them. CDR3: CASSPPGRNTEAFF. The CDR3 coding sequence is TGTGCCAGCAGCCCCCCGGGACGGAACACTGAAGCTTTCTTT.

The chain couples TRBV6-5 to TRBJ1-3; perhaps TRBD1 as D (6 bases). Germline V lookup: CDR1 MNHEY, CDR2 SVGAGI. CDR3 length: 13 residues. Trimming took 7 bases from V and 1 from J, leaving 8 bases between them. The CDR3 loop is CASITGSGNTIYF. CDR3 nucleotide sequence: TGTGCCAGCATTACAGGGTCTGGAAACACCATATATTTT.